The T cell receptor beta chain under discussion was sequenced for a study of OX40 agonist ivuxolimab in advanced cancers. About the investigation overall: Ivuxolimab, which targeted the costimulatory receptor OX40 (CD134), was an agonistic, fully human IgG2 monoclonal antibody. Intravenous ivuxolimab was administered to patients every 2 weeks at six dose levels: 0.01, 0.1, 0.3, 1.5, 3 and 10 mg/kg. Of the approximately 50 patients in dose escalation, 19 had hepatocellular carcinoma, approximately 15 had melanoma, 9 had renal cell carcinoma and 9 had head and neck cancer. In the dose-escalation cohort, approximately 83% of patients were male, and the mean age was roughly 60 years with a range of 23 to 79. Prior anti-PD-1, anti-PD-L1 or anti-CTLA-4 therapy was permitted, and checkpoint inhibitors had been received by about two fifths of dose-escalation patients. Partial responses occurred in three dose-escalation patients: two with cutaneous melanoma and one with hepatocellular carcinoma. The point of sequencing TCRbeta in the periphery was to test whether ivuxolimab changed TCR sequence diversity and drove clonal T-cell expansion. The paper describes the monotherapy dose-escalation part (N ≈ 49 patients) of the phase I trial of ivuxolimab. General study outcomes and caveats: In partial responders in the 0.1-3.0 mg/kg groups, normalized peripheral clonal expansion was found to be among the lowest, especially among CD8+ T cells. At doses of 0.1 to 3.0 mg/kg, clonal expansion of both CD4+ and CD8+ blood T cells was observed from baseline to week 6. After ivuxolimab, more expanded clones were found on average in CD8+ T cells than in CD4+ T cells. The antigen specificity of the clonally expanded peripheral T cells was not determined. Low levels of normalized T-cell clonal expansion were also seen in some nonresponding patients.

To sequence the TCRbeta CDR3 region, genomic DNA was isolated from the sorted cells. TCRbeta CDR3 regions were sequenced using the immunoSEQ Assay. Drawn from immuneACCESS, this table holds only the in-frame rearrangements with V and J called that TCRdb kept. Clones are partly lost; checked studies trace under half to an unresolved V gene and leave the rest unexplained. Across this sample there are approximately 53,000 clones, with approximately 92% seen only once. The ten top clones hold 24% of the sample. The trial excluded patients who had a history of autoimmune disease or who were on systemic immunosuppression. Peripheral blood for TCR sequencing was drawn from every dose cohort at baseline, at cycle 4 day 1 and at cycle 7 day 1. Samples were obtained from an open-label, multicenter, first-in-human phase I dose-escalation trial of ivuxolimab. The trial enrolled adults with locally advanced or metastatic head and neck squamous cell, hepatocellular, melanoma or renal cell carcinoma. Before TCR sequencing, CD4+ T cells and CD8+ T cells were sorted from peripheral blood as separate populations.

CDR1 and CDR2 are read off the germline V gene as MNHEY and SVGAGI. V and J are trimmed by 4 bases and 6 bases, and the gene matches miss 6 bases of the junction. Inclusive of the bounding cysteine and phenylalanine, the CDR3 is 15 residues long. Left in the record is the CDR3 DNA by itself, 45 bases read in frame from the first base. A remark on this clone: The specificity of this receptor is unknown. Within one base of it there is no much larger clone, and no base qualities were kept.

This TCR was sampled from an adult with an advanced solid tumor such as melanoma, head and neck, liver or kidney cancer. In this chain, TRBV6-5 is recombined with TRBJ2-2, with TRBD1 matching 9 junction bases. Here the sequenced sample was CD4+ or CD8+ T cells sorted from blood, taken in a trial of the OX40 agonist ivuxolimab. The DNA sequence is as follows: TGTGCCAGCAGTTTAGTTACAGGGGGCGCCGGGGAGCTGTTTTTT. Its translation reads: CASSLVTGGAGELFF.